Presented here are 8 T cell receptor beta chains from one specimen sequenced in a study of blood T cells in healthy people across ages. A J-beta primer mix and a sample-barcoded 5' primer were used in a second PCR of about 7 to 12 cycles. MiXCR was run by TCRdb on the 5' RACE reads, yielding one entry per CDR3 protein. The table shows hundreds of thousands of distinct CDR3 sequences, with 56% occurring only once. What was sequenced was blood. These receptors were collected from a man in his forties in good health.

This clonotype was counted between two and nine times. V and J are TRBV7-2 and TRBJ2-5; TRBD2 aligns across 8 bases. The end of the DNA is better explained by TRBJ2-7, so the J call may be wrong. The CDR3 is made up of 14 amino acids. Germline assignment: CDR1 SGHTA and CDR2 FQGNSA. The CDR3 coding sequence is TGTGCCAGCAGCAAACGGCGCGGGGGGCTCGAGCAGTACTTC. Residues: CASSKRRGGLEQYF.

This clonotype was counted at least ten times. The chain is built from TRBV14 and TRBJ1-2; 7 nucleotides line up with TRBD1. This CDR3 spans 14 amino acids. V lost 4 bases and J lost 5; bases outside the gene matches: 7. Germline CDR1 and CDR2: SGHDN and FVKESK. The CDR3 here is CASSPLGQKYGYTF. CDR3 DNA sequence: TGTGCCAGCAGCCCGTTGGGACAGAAGTATGGCTACACCTTC.

There are a few counts of this clonotype. The chain employs TRBV28 and TRBJ2-3; D not resolved. The germline CDR1 and CDR2 sequences are MDHEN and SYDVKM. The CDR3 sequence is 12 residues long. The V end lost 4 bases, the J end lost 6 bases, and 8 bases lay between the germline ends. CDR3 in DNA: TGTGCCAGCAGTTGGGCGGTGGATACGCAGTATTTT. The encoded protein is CASSWAVDTQYF.

The chain is built from TRBV6-2 or TRBV6-3 and TRBJ1-1, with D possibly being TRBD1 (6 bases). Trimming stripped 6 bases from V and 11 bases from J, with 19 bases between. CDR3 length equals 13 residues. Germline loops: CDR1 MNHEY, CDR2 SVGEGT. The CDR3 DNA sequence: TGTGCCAGCAGCCTCCTTCCCACAGGGATTGCTTTCTTT. Residues: CASSLLPTGIAFF.

Remarks on this clonotype: The junction departs from germline at one end; a sequencing error may be responsible. The chain employs TRBV11-2 and TRBJ2-6, with a weak D call TRBD1 (5 bases). Germline CDR1 and CDR2: SGHAT and FQNNGV. The CDR3 contains 14 residues. For the CDR3, the DNA is TGTGCCAGCAGCCCGACTCCTGGGGCCAACATCCTGACTTTC. Translation: CASSPTPGANILTF.

The CDR3 loop reads CATSDFGTRGSYEQYF. For the CDR3, the DNA is TGTGCCACCAGTGATTTTGGCACTAGAGGATCCTACGAGCAGTACTTC. This chain uses TRBV24-1 with TRBJ2-7; TRBD2 is a possible D gene (5 bases). V dropped 1 base and J dropped 1 base, with 13 bases sitting between them. This CDR3 spans 16 amino acids. CDR1 is KGHDR and CDR2 is SFDVKD in the germline V gene.

This chain connects TRBV4-3 to TRBJ2-5; 9 bases line up with TRBD2. The CDR3 consists of 17 residues. The germline V gene encodes CDR1 LGHNA and CDR2 YSLEER. The V segment lost 0 bases and the J segment 11 bases; nucleotides outside the gene matches: 16. CDR3: CASSQEVAGGFTNEQYF. The DNA of the CDR3 is TGCGCCAGCAGCCAAGAGGTGGCGGGAGGGTTTACGAATGAGCAGTACTTC.

This clonotype has just a few counts. J is TRBJ2-7 and V is TRBV5-1; D possibly corresponds to TRBD2 (6 bases). This CDR3 is 14 amino acids long. Germline CDR1 SGHRS, CDR2 YFSETQ. Trimming stripped 7 bases from V and 4 bases from J, with 18 bases between. CDR3: CASHETGTLYEQYF. The CDR3 nucleotides are TGCGCCAGCCACGAGACCGGGACTCTATACGAGCAGTACTTC.